This T cell receptor (beta chain) was obtained from a study of cytomegalovirus exposure and HLA in healthy donors. Findings of the study overall: Among immune exposure information, only CMV serostatus was available. Some V segments (TRBV6-2 and TRBV6-3 among them) were excluded as indistinguishable. The listing of roughly 160 TCR beta chains classed them as cytomegalovirus-associated.

The PCR was carried out with 60 Vbeta primers and 13 Jbeta primers. The table came from immunoSEQ multiplex PCR; TCRdb's copy has only in-frame clones and leaves some out. The sample lists about 150,000 clones, approximately 83% seen once, with more than 3% in the top ten. This CDR3 spans 14 amino acids. The V and J ends lost 0 bases and 9 bases, in that order; junction bases with no gene match: 2. Per the germline V gene, CDR1 is MRHNA and CDR2 is SNTAGT. With respect to this clone: The antigen is undetermined.

Sequencing was performed on PBMCs. This chain links TRBV6-4 with TRBJ2-1, with 10 bases lining up with TRBD1. The clonotype was recovered from a male donor in good health and CMV-seronegative. In DNA, the CDR3 is TGTGCCAGCAGTGACTCGGACAGGGGGTTTGAGCAGTTCTTC. Its translation is CASSDSDRGFEQFF.